This paragraph reports one T cell receptor (beta chain). The PCR was carried out with 60 Vbeta primers and 13 Jbeta primers. Method: immunoSEQ multiplex PCR; TCRdb's copy keeps in-frame clones and lacks some. This sample's table has roughly 60,000 clones. This CDR3 comprises 15 residues. The V gene lost 8 bases and the J gene lost 6 bases, with 21 bases spanning the gap. CDR1 LNHDA and CDR2 SQIVND come from the germline V gene (reference sequence). This sample is drawn from a study of cytomegalovirus exposure and HLA in healthy donors. Sequenced sample: PBMCs. This TCR derives from a woman between 18 and 30 years old in good health and CMV-seronegative. The rearrangement links TRBV19 to TRBJ2-3; perhaps TRBD1 as D (5 bases). CDR3 nucleotide sequence: TGTGCCAGTGACCTCGGGCAGAAGGGGTCGGATACGCAGTATTTT. It specifies CASDLGQKGSDTQYF.